Below, 18 T cell receptor beta chains from the same sample are listed, as sequenced in a study of shared clonotypes between healthy human individuals. Some clones are missing from TCRdb's copy, which holds only in-frame ones; the method was immunoSEQ multiplex PCR. Of about 980,000 clones in the sample, approximately 76% are singletons; the top ten hold nearly 1.5%. Sequenced: memory CD4+ T cells sorted from blood. Described subset: CD45RA-negative fraction. These receptors were collected from a man between 18 and 35 years old in good health.

The V gene is TRBV5-1, the J gene TRBJ2-2; 7 bases fit TRBD1. The CDR3 length is 17 residues. CDR1 SGHRS and CDR2 YFSETQ come from the germline V gene. Trimming cost V 5 bases and J 0 bases; bases outside gene matches: 10. Here the CDR3 DNA reads TGCGCCAGCAGTCCGGACAGGAACCTTGCGAACACCGGGGAGCTGTTTTTT. It specifies CASSPDRNLANTGELFF.

There are a few counts of this clone. The V and J genes are TRBV7-2 and TRBJ2-3; the D is unclear. Germline values: CDR1 SGHTA, CDR2 FQGNSA. Trimming took off 5 bases at V and 4 bases at J, with 13 bases between the two ends. The CDR3 extends over 14 amino acids. This CDR3 is CASSLMGLADTQYF. CDR3 sequence (DNA): TGTGCCAGCAGCCTGATGGGCCTAGCAGATACGCAGTATTTT.

This clone was counted between two and nine times. The V call is TRBV11-2, the J call TRBJ2-7, with D possibly matching TRBD2 (5 bases). V was trimmed by 0 bases and J by 2 bases, leaving 11 bases between them. Germline loops: CDR1 SGHAT, CDR2 FQNNGV. This CDR3 contains 15 residues. The CDR3 DNA reads TGTGCCAGCAGCTTAGATCCGGTGGGAGCCTACGAGCAGTACTTC. This gives the protein CASSLDPVGAYEQYF.

On this clone: A far larger clone is a single base away, which makes a read error likely. Other DNA sequences from this sample encode an identical CDR3 as well. This chain uses TRBV11-3 with TRBJ2-2, with TRBD2 matching over 11 bases. The CDR3 consists of 15 residues. Germline trimming cut 1 base from V and 6 bases from J; bases unmatched to any gene: 1. The germline V gene has CDR1 SGHNT and CDR2 YENEEA. The CDR3 protein is CASSLGLAGSGELFF. In DNA, the CDR3 is TGTGCCAGCAGCTTAGGACTAGCGGGGTCCGGGGAGCTGTTTTTT.

The V call is TRBV20-1, the J call TRBJ2-5; D is unclear. The CDR3 is made up of 9 amino acids. The germline V gene encodes CDR1 DFQATT and CDR2 SNEGSKA (reference sequence). For the CDR3, the DNA is TGCAGGGCGAGCCCTACCCAGTACTTC. This gives the protein CRASPTQYF.

This clone was recorded a few times. J is TRBJ1-5 and V is TRBV28, with D perhaps matching TRBD1 (5 bases). V was cut by 5 bases and J by 0 bases, with 11 bases left in between. The length of the CDR3 is 15 residues. Germline CDR1 and CDR2: MDHEN and SYDVKM. DNA of the CDR3: TGTGCCAGCAGTGAGGCAGGGAATAGCAATCAGCCCCAGCATTTT. It encodes CASSEAGNSNQPQHF. Full variable domain (outside the CDR3, taken from reference TRBV28 and TRBJ1-5): DVKVTQSSRYLVKRTGEKVFLECVQDMDHENMFWYRQDPGLGLRLIYFSYDVKMKEKGDIPEGYSVSREKKERFSLILESASTNQTSMYLCASSEAGNSNQPQHFGDGTRLSIL.

V and J are TRBV5-8 and TRBJ1-5, with D possibly being TRBD1 (6 bases). Germline CDR1 is SGHTS and CDR2 is YDEGEE. The CDR3 loop spans 14 amino acids. Trimming took 6 bases from V and 1 from J, leaving 11 bases between them. The CDR3 DNA reads TGTGCCAGCACTCCGGGACAAAGCAATCAGCCCCAGCATTTT. Translated, it gives CASTPGQSNQPQHF.

This clone was seen just once. The CDR3 DNA sequence: TGTGCCAGCAAGGTTAACGGGGCCTCCTACGAGCAGTACTTC. This translates into CASKVNGASYEQYF. The chain couples TRBV5-4 to TRBJ2-7; tentatively, D is TRBD1 or TRBD2 (5 bases each). This CDR3 contains 14 residues. V shed 6 bases and J shed 0 bases, with 13 bases lying between them. CDR1 and CDR2 (germline): SGHNT, YYREEE (reference sequence).

CDR3 sequence (DNA): TGTGCCAGCAGCTTACAGACAGGGAAGGGAAACACCATATATTTT. This codes for CASSLQTGKGNTIYF. The chain is built from TRBV11-2 and TRBJ1-3, with 7 bases fitting TRBD1. CDR1 and CDR2 (germline): SGHAT, FQNNGV. J was trimmed by 4 bases and V by 2 bases; bases with no gene match: 5. This CDR3 comprises 15 residues.

V gene TRBV10-1 combines with J gene TRBJ1-2; the match to TRBD1 covers 7 bases. Unmatched junction bases numbered 1, after V lost 4 bases and J lost 2 bases. This CDR3 has 13 residues. Germline lookup yields CDR1 WNHNN and CDR2 SYGVQD (reference sequence). The CDR3 sequence is CASSAGQNYGYTF. DNA for the CDR3: TGCGCCAGCAGTGCGGGACAGAACTATGGCTACACCTTC.

The genes are TRBV7-3 and TRBJ2-5, with D perhaps matching TRBD1 (6 bases). Trimming pared 4 bases from V and 9 bases from J, leaving 15 bases between. Germline V gene sequence: CDR1 SGHTA, CDR2 FQGTGA. This CDR3 is 13 amino acids long. CDR3 loop: CASSSGPKGAQYF. For the CDR3, the DNA is TGTGCCAGCAGCTCCGGGCCAAAGGGGGCCCAGTACTTC.

The gene calls are TRBV7-9 and TRBJ2-2, with TRBD2 matching 8 bases. Germline CDR1 is SEHNR and CDR2 is FQNEAQ (reference sequence). This CDR3 is 14 amino acids long. The V segment lost 6 bases and the J segment 6 bases; nucleotides outside the gene matches: 6. CDR3 residues: CASSLLTSAGELFF. DNA of the CDR3: TGTGCCAGCAGTCTTTTGACTAGCGCCGGGGAGCTGTTTTTT.

The J gene is TRBJ2-5, the V gene TRBV5-1, with D perhaps matching TRBD1 (6 bases). Trimming stripped 4 bases from V and 5 bases from J, with 18 bases between. The CDR3 totals 15 residues. The germline V gene encodes CDR1 SGHRS and CDR2 YFSETQ. As DNA, the CDR3 is TGCGCCAGCAGCCCTCGTGGCAGGGGTCGGGAGACCCAGTACTTC. Translation: CASSPRGRGRETQYF.

This clone was picked up one time. The chain joins TRBV6-1 to TRBJ2-7; no firm D call. The CDR3 covers 15 residues. Trimming took off 4 bases at V and 3 bases at J, with 16 bases between the two ends. CDR1 is MNHNS and CDR2 is SASEGT in the germline V gene. In DNA, the CDR3 is TGTGCCAGCAGTGCTTCGCGAGGCAAACTCTACGAGCAGTACTTC. Translation gives CASSASRGKLYEQYF.

This clone was observed once. This chain joins TRBV6-1 and TRBJ2-7; 12 bases match TRBD2. Trimming cost V 1 base and J 2 bases; bases outside gene matches: 0. Germline V gene lookup returns CDR1 MNHNS and CDR2 SASEGT. This CDR3 spans 15 amino acids. The CDR3 DNA follows: TGTGCCAGCAGTGAAGGACTAGCGGGGGCCTACGAGCAGTACTTC. Amino acids: CASSEGLAGAYEQYF.

This chain links TRBV10-3 with TRBJ2-3; 8 bases line up with TRBD1. In germline, CDR1 is ENHRY, CDR2 SYGVKD. The V segment lost 8 bases and the J segment 0 bases; nucleotides outside the gene matches: 10. CDR3 length equals 16 residues. CDR3 sequence: CAIQAGQGSSTDTQYF. The CDR3 DNA reads as TGTGCCATCCAGGCTGGACAGGGTTCGAGCACAGATACGCAGTATTTT.

The V call is TRBV5-1, the J call TRBJ1-3; D perhaps matches TRBD1 (5 bases). Germline values: CDR1 SGHRS, CDR2 YFSETQ. The CDR3 runs 16 residues. The V and J ends lost 4 bases and 1 base respectively, with 15 bases between them. The CDR3: CASSGGSGMSGNTIYF. CDR3 in DNA: TGCGCCAGCAGCGGAGGATCAGGGATGTCTGGAAACACCATATATTTT.

This clone was counted a single time. The chain couples TRBV5-1 to TRBJ2-7; TRBD1 matches 7 bases. Per germline, CDR1 SGHRS and CDR2 YFSETQ. After removal of 10 bases from V and 2 bases from J, the junction contained 15 bases not matched to a gene. CDR3 size: 15 residues. The CDR3 sequence: CASSSGTAIPYEQYF. The CDR3 DNA follows: TGCGCCTCTTCGTCGGGGACAGCGATACCCTACGAGCAGTACTTC.